This TCR beta chain is drawn from a study of T cells in localized non-small cell lung cancer. Study-wide findings and caveats: Without multi-region sequencing, intratumor heterogeneity could not be excluded. T cell clonality was highest in uninvolved adjacent lung, above tumor. Longer overall survival was associated with a higher density of T cells in the blood.

CDR1 and CDR2 (germline): SGHTA, FQGTGA. The V end lost 5 bases, the J end lost 2 bases, and 15 bases lay between the germline ends. CDR3 length: 15 residues. The repertoire was sequenced with immunoSEQ multiplex PCR; TCRdb's copy has only in-frame clones and lacks some. The data hold approximately 70,000 clones, with roughly 90% observed a single time. On this clone: As yet, its antigen is unknown.

The sequencing here drew on peripheral blood, taken before any cancer treatment. This rearrangement joins TRBV7-3 to TRBJ1-2, with D perhaps TRBD1 (6 bases). This TCR derives from a male donor aged 60 or over with stage III squamous cell lung carcinoma. The CDR3 region has the DNA TGTGCCAGCAGCCCCCCGAACAGGGCCAACTATGGCTACACCTTC. Translation gives CASSPPNRANYGYTF.